Each of the 17 T cell receptor beta chains below was sequenced from the same sample in a study of sequential checkpoint blockade in melanoma. The sample's treatment: randomized to nivolumab then ipilimumab (arm A) or the reverse (arm B). Clones were read by immunoSEQ multiplex PCR, and TCRdb kept only the in-frame ones, dropping some. This repertoire shows about 19,000 clones, around 67% found once; its top ten account for roughly 20%. The starting material was CD8+ T cells sorted from blood (inferred from file names), obtained from a patient given nivolumab and ipilimumab in sequence. The receptor set was obtained from a human donor with melanoma.

The V and J genes are TRBV6-5 and TRBJ1-1, with D possibly matching TRBD1 (5 bases). The CDR3 loop spans 14 amino acids. V was shortened by 2 bases and J by 0 bases, with 7 bases between the two germline ends. Germline V gene sequence: CDR1 MNHEY, CDR2 SVGAGI. Here the CDR3 DNA reads TGTGCCAGCAGTTACGACAGCATGAACACTGAAGCTTTCTTT. Translating gives CASSYDSMNTEAFF.

By its share, this clone is medium-sized (0.01 to 0.1%). This chain links TRBV6-6 with TRBJ2-7; the match to TRBD1 covers 10 bases. CDR3 length: 13 residues. Per the germline V gene, CDR1 is MNHNY and CDR2 is SVGAGI (reference sequence). J gave up 6 bases and V 10 bases, and 9 bases lay outside the gene matches. CDR3 sequence reads: CATGDRGLGEQYF. The CDR3 DNA sequence: TGTGCCACCGGGGACAGGGGACTGGGCGAGCAGTACTTC.

This sequence joins TRBV19 and TRBJ2-7; 7 positions match TRBD1. Germline V gene data show CDR1 as LNHDA and CDR2 as SQIVND (reference sequence). CDR3 length: 16 amino acids. Unmatched junction bases numbered 11, after V lost 3 bases and J lost 3 bases. CDR3 nucleotides: TGTGCCAGTAGTATCATCTCCGGGACAGCAGTCTACGAGCAGTACTTC. Encoded protein: CASSIISGTAVYEQYF.

This chain connects TRBV9 to TRBJ1-1; D gene uncertain. The CDR3 has 13 amino acids. CDR1 and CDR2 from the germline V gene are SGDLS and YYNGEE. Deletions cut 6 bases from V and 0 bases from J, with 9 bases between. DNA of the CDR3: TGTGCCAGCACCTTAGACTTGAACACTGAAGCTTTCTTT. Protein sequence: CASTLDLNTEAFF.

The rearrangement links TRBV19 to TRBJ2-5; D might be TRBD2 (5 bases). The assigned J gene may be wrong: the sequence end matches TRBJ2-7 better. The length of the CDR3 is 15 residues. The germline V gene encodes CDR1 LNHDA and CDR2 SQIVND (reference sequence). The DNA for the CDR3 is TGTGCCAGTAGTATAGCGGGGATTAACCCCTACGAGCAGTACTTC. Translating it yields CASSIAGINPYEQYF.

The J gene is TRBJ1-4, the V gene TRBV19, with D unclear. Germline V gene lookup returns CDR1 LNHDA and CDR2 SQIVND (reference sequence). Trimming took off 3 bases at V and 8 bases at J, with 10 bases between the two ends. The length of the CDR3 is 13 residues. The CDR3 DNA reads TGTGCCAGTAGTATGATGGCGGGCGAAAAACTGTTTTTT. Encoded protein: CASSMMAGEKLFF.

This clone was recorded once. The chain couples TRBV5-5 to TRBJ2-7, with 12 bases aligning to TRBD2. From germline, CDR1 is SGHKS and CDR2 YYEKEE (reference sequence). With V trimmed by 4 bases and J by 2 bases, 4 bases remained unmatched. CDR3 length: 15 amino acids. CDR3 coding DNA: TGTGCCAGCAGCCACACTAGCGGGGGGCCCTACGAGCAGTACTTC. As protein: CASSHTSGGPYEQYF.

This clone was found a few times. This chain connects TRBV18 to TRBJ2-7; 8 bases match TRBD2. The CDR3 is made up of 14 amino acids. Per germline, CDR1 KGHSH and CDR2 LQKENI. The V gene end was trimmed by 8 bases and the J gene end by 3 bases; junction bases not matched to a gene: 9. Here the CDR3 DNA reads TGTGCCAGCAGCCACGGGGGGGCCGGCTACGAGCAGTACTTC. Its translation: CASSHGGAGYEQYF.

The chain links TRBV4-1 to TRBJ1-1; TRBD1 matches at 8 bases. This CDR3 is built from 17 residues. Trimming took 4 bases from V and 0 from J; bases not matched to a gene: 10. Per the germline V gene, CDR1 is MGHRA and CDR2 is YSYEKL. The CDR3 spells CASSPLGQGLMNTEAFF. CDR3 DNA sequence: TGCGCCAGCAGCCCCCTAGGACAGGGCCTAATGAACACTGAAGCTTTCTTT.

V gene TRBV5-6 combines with J gene TRBJ2-7; no firm D call. The V gene's germline CDR1 is SGHDT and CDR2 YYEEEE. This CDR3 is 12 amino acids long. Trimming pared 0 bases from V and 6 bases from J, leaving 7 bases between. The CDR3 bases are TGTGCCAGCAGCTTGGCGAGGCGCGAGCAGTACTTC. Protein product: CASSLARREQYF.

This rearrangement joins TRBV27 to TRBJ2-1; D is unclear. Germline V CDR1 and CDR2: MNHEY, SMNVEV (reference sequence). The V gene lost 0 bases and the J gene lost 3 bases, with 3 bases spanning the gap. The CDR3 runs to 13 residues. The CDR3 sequence is CASSLSYYNEQFF. The CDR3 nucleotides are TGTGCCAGCAGTTTATCGTACTACAATGAGCAGTTCTTC.

This clone was counted only a few times. This sample also contains other DNA sequences that code for the same CDR3. This chain connects TRBV5-4 to TRBJ1-1; tentative D call: TRBD1 (6 bases). This CDR3 is built from 15 residues. The germline gives CDR1 SGHNT, CDR2 YYREEE (reference sequence). V lost 3 bases and J lost 0, with 12 bases in between. The CDR3 DNA follows: TGTGCCAGCAGCTACACAGGGTTCCTGAACACTGAAGCTTTCTTT. The encoded protein is CASSYTGFLNTEAFF.

The V call is TRBV14, the J call TRBJ2-1; the match to TRBD2 covers 10 bases. The CDR3 covers 17 residues. CDR1 and CDR2 (germline): SGHDN, FVKESK. V was pared by 4 bases and J by 5 bases, with 11 bases of the junction left unmatched. The CDR3 is CASSPRLAGGPHNEQFF. The CDR3 bases are TGTGCCAGCAGCCCTAGGTTAGCGGGAGGCCCCCACAATGAGCAGTTCTTC.

The rearrangement links TRBV7-9 to TRBJ2-7, with D tentatively TRBD1 (5 bases). In germline, CDR1 is SEHNR, CDR2 FQNEAQ (reference sequence). V lost 5 bases to trimming and J lost 6 bases, with 17 bases between them. The CDR3 consists of 14 residues. The CDR3 nucleotides read TGTGCCAGCAGCGAAGCCGCAGGGCTTGGCGAGCAGTACTTC. Its translation: CASSEAAGLGEQYF.

The chain carries TRBV9 and TRBJ2-5; maybe TRBD2 (5 bases). Gene TRBJ2-7 matches the end of the DNA better, so the J call may be wrong. This CDR3 is 15 amino acids long. Germline CDR1 reads SGDLS; CDR2 reads YYNGEE. The CDR3 loop is CASTPEDSLNYEQYF. The CDR3 nucleotides are TGTGCCAGTACCCCAGAGGACTCCCTCAACTACGAGCAGTACTTC.

The chain uses TRBV27 and TRBJ1-1, with D hard to call. The CDR3 sequence is 15 residues long. In germline, CDR1 is MNHEY, CDR2 SMNVEV (reference sequence). The V end was cut by 3 bases, the J end by 6 bases, with 17 bases between. This CDR3 reads CASSFLGEGEPEAFF. CDR3 sequence (DNA): TGTGCCAGCAGTTTCCTTGGGGAGGGTGAGCCTGAAGCTTTCTTT.

This clone was seen more than once but under ten times. The chain couples TRBV19 to TRBJ1-5, with D perhaps TRBD1 (5 bases). The CDR3 has 15 amino acids. Germline values: CDR1 LNHDA, CDR2 SQIVND (reference sequence). Trimming shortened V by 7 bases and J by 1 base, and 14 bases separated the two germline ends. Written as DNA, the CDR3 is TGTGCCAGTATGGCAGGGAAGGGGAGCAATCAGCCCCAGCATTTT. Its translation is CASMAGKGSNQPQHF.